This T cell receptor beta chain was sequenced during a study of T cell repertoires in cytomegalovirus infection. Overall study: CMV epitopes, recently identified HLA-C-restricted and well-studied HLA-B-restricted, were used. Indications of both CMV infection and matching HLA type were provided by public TCR beta signatures.

One entry per CDR3 protein results from TCRdb running MiXCR on the reads. The sample contains more than 30,000 distinct CDR3 sequences, over 50% of which appear only once. On this clonotype: Its antigen is not known.

Germline V gene sequence: CDR1 SGHTA, CDR2 FQGTGA. The V and J ends lost 6 bases and 3 bases respectively, with 17 bases between them. The CDR3 is 15 residues long. The input for sequencing was CD8+ T cells from cultured PBMCs, taken from culture after CMV antigen stimulation. This chain uses TRBV7-3 with TRBJ1-2; possibly TRBD1 for D (5 bases). The source of this sequence is a human donor in good health (CMV status not recorded). Some clones in this sample may be carry-over from other donors' samples. CDR3 amino acids: CASSRYPGTDYGYTF. CDR3 in DNA: TGTGCCAGCAGTCGCTACCCCGGGACGGACTATGGCTACACCTTC.